This note documents a single T cell receptor beta chain sequence. Its antigen remains unidentified. No clone much larger than this one lies a single base away; base qualities are absent. This entry belongs to a study of blood T cells in healthy people across ages (dated by TCRdb to 2015 to 2017). Some background on the complete study: In model experiments, template switching captured about one uniquely barcoded TCR beta cDNA molecule for every two T cells. Age-related changes in TCR beta repertoire diversity were measured in the study by deep sequencing normalized with unique cDNA molecular identifiers. Four age groups were formed from the donors: young (average about 17 years), middle-aged (approximately 40), aged (roughly 58) and long-lived (less than 85). To avoid experimental bias, donors of different ages were distributed randomly across sequencing lanes. Using the same blood draw, the study looked at two additional independent replicas of 1 million unique cDNA reads for two donors, one aged 18 to 30 and the other aged 80 or older. Points the paper makes about the study in general: Estimates of total diversity based on one million sequenced T cells were regarded as lower bounds and as underestimates. There was a strong correlation between observed TCR beta diversity and the percentage of naive T cells measured by flow cytometry. Observed TCR beta diversity per million T cells fell roughly linearly with age, and a significant reduction was already apparent by age roughly 40. Compared with the aged group, more naive CD4+ T cells, fewer expanded clones and increased TCR diversity were shown by the long-lived group, suggesting age selection. Since profiling was done on bulk unsorted PBMCs, naive and antigen-experienced compartments could not be conclusively compared. Because the CMV infection status of the donors was unknown, age-related changes in expanded clonotypes may potentially have been confounded.

Trimming accounts for 2 bases at V and 1 base at J, while the number of junction bases matched to no gene is 10. Inclusive of the bounding cysteine and phenylalanine, the CDR3 is 18 residues long. Only the CDR3 DNA stays, 54 bases, in frame from base 1. Per the germline V gene, SGHNT is the CDR1 and YENEEA is the CDR2. The donors were roughly 40 Caucasian individuals from Russia, aged roughly 6 to 95 years, who were systemically healthy. Approximately 11 milliliters of peripheral blood were drawn from each donor into EDTA-treated Vacutainer tubes. Ficoll-Paque density-gradient centrifugation was used to isolate PBMCs, with at least 7 million per sample. Trizol reagent was used to extract total RNA from the PBMCs, yielding at least 5.5 micrograms per sample. Naive CD45RAhigh/CD27high T cell percentages were measured by flow cytometry on a PBMC aliquot from every donor. Receptor amplification or capture employed 5' RACE. The instrument given in TCRdb is Illumina HiSeq 2500. A second PCR of roughly 7 to 11 cycles was run with a J-beta primer mix and a sample-barcoded 5' primer. A template-switch 5' adaptor carrying 12 random nucleotides introduced a unique molecular identifier onto each TCR beta cDNA molecule. At least 2.5 million CDR3-containing paired-end reads were obtained from each sample. The Mint cDNA synthesis kit, primed by a TRBC-specific oligonucleotide, was used to synthesize first-strand cDNA from all RNA. After uracil-DNA glycosylase treatment, a first 18-cycle PCR used universal primers M1SS and BC2_uni_R on all cDNA. The authors processed their data as follows. Each sample was normalized by randomly selecting 1 million high-quality reads, each carrying a distinct molecular identifier. Instead of being binned into consensus sequences, reads with shared molecular identifiers were discarded. MiTCR, set to a Q25 quality threshold and the strictest error-elimination algorithm, was used for CDR3 identification, clonotype clustering and error correction. Lower-bound total TCR beta diversity was estimated with a nonparametric unseen species model using Euler transformation. TCRdb reprocessed the public reads (quality trimming at Q25 with fastp, clone calling with MiXCR) and kept in-frame beta chains. Each entry is one CDR3 protein sequence, shown with its most common DNA and genes. The authors' filters were not applied to this entry. Within this sample are 870,000 or so distinct CDR3 sequences, with around 26% of them counted one time only. The ten largest clones add up to 17% of the sample.

This sequence was found in a woman older than 75 in good health. The sample was blood. The chain couples TRBV11-3 to TRBJ2-1; TRBD1 agrees with 8 junctional bases. The CDR3 loop reads CASSLKGLQGASYNEQFF. The DNA sequence follows: TGTGCCAGCAGCTTAAAAGGCCTGCAGGGGGCATCCTACAATGAGCAGTTCTTC.